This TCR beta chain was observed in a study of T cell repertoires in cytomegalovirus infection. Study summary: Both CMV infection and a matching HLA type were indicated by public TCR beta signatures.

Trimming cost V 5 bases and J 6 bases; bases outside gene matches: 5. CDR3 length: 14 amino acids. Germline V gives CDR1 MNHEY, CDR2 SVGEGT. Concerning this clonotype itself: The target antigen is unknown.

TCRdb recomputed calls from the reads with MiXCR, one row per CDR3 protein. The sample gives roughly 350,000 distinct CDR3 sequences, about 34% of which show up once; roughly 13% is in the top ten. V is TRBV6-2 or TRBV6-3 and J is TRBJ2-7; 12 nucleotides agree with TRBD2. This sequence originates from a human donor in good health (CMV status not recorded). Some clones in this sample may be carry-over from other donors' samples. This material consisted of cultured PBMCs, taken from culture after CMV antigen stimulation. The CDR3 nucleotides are TGTGCCAGCAGTCGACTAGCGGGAGCTGGCGAGCAGTACGTC. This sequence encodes CASSRLAGAGEQYV.